The rows below give T cell receptor beta chains drawn from one sample of a study of cytomegalovirus exposure and HLA in healthy donors. TCRdb's copy holds only in-frame clones and misses some; the assay was immunoSEQ multiplex PCR. The table includes roughly 56,000 clones, approximately 87% detected once. Sequenced: PBMCs. The receptors originated from a man between 18 and 35 years old in good health and CMV-seronegative. Both conserved end residues are part of each CDR3. D genes are given only for firm matches. Some rows mark clone size as missing; the rest say once, few, many or name a class of expanded clone.

cdr3_nt	cdr3_aa	clone_size	d_call	v_call	j_call
TGTGCCAGCAGTTTTAGTACTAGTCGTGTTAAGTATTTT	CASSFSTSRVKYF	NA	NA	TRBV28	TRBJ2-3
TGCGCCAGCAGCCTTGAATTGGGGCGGCCCCAGCATTTT	CASSLELGRPQHF	NA	NA	TRBV4-1	TRBJ1-5
TGTGCCAGCAAATCTAGCTATGAGCAGTTCTTC	CASKSSYEQFF	NA	NA	TRBV6-5	TRBJ2-1
TGCGCCAGCAGCCAAGATCTTCGGTCAGTTAAGGGGGTGAACACCGGGGAGCTGTTTTTT	CASSQDLRSVKGVNTGELFF	NA	NA	TRBV4-1	TRBJ2-2
TGCGCCAGCAGCCCCGGACTAGCGGGGGGCCAAGAGACCCAGTACTTC	CASSPGLAGGQETQYF	once	TRBD2	TRBV5-1	TRBJ2-5
TGCGCCAGCAGCCAAATAGGCGGCAGCTCCTACGAGCAGTACTTC	CASSQIGGSSYEQYF	NA	NA	TRBV4-1	TRBJ2-7
TGTGCCAGCAGCGGGGGGGCGGATGAGACCCAGTACTTC	CASSGGADETQYF	NA	NA	TRBV7-3	TRBJ2-5
TGTGCCAGCAGCCCGCGACTAGCTGGGGTAGCCTACAATGAGCAGTTCTTC	CASSPRLAGVAYNEQFF	NA	TRBD2	TRBV7-9	TRBJ2-1
TGTGCTAGCAGCTTAGACAGGGAGGAGACCCAGTACTTC	CASSLDREETQYF	once	TRBD1	TRBV7-7	TRBJ2-5
TGTGCCAGCAGCTCTCCGGGAAGGGAAGCTTTCTTT	CASSSPGREAFF	NA	NA	TRBV28	TRBJ1-1
TGCGCCAGCAGCCAAGATTGGTCGACAGGGCTTGGCAATCAGCCCCAGCATTTT	CASSQDWSTGLGNQPQHF	NA	TRBD1	TRBV4-1	TRBJ1-5
TGTGCCTCCTCTCTTGCAGTCGAAGCTTTCTTT	CASSLAVEAFF	NA	NA	TRBV19	TRBJ1-1
TGTGCCTCGACAGCCCCATATAATTCACCCCTCCACTTT	CASTAPYNSPLHF	NA	NA	TRBV30	TRBJ1-6
TGCGCCAGCAGCCAGATGGACAGTAACACTGAAGCTTTCTTT	CASSQMDSNTEAFF	once	NA	TRBV5-1	TRBJ1-1
TGTGCCAGCAACTCCCAATCCGGGACAGTCGAGGACGAGCAGTACTTC	CASNSQSGTVEDEQYF	NA	TRBD1	TRBV2	TRBJ2-7
TGTGCTAGTGCCGCGGGGGTAACCTACGAGCAGTACTTC	CASAAGVTYEQYF	once	TRBD2	TRBV12-5	TRBJ2-7
TGCGCCAGCAGCTACACCCAGGGATCCCAGCCCCAGCATTTT	CASSYTQGSQPQHF	NA	NA	TRBV4-1	TRBJ1-5
TGTGCCAGCAGCCCCGAGGGAGGCTATGGCTACACCTTC	CASSPEGGYGYTF	NA	NA	TRBV9	TRBJ1-2
TGTGCTAGCAGCCCGACCGGGACTAGCGAGACCCAGTACTTC	CASSPTGTSETQYF	NA	TRBD2	TRBV7-7	TRBJ2-5
TGTGCCAGCAGTCCTTACTCGGGATACCAGCCTCCCCCCTACGAGCAGTACTTC	CASSPYSGYQPPPYEQYF	NA	NA	TRBV28	TRBJ2-7
TGTGCTAGCAGCATGGGCCTGAACACCGGGGAGCTGTTTTTT	CASSMGLNTGELFF	NA	NA	TRBV7-7	TRBJ2-2
TGCAGCGTTGAATACGGGGATTTAGAGCAGTTCTTC	CSVEYGDLEQFF	NA	NA	TRBV29-1	TRBJ2-1
TGTGCCAGCAGCCGGCATCGGGACACTGAAGCTTTCTTT	CASSRHRDTEAFF	NA	NA	TRBV4-2	TRBJ1-1
TGTGCCTGGGGACGGACAGCGCGGGTGGATGAAGCTTTCTTT	CAWGRTARVDEAFF	NA	NA	TRBV30	TRBJ1-1
TGTGCCACCAGCAGCCCCGGGACAGGCTGGACCGGGGAGCTGTTTTTT	CATSSPGTGWTGELFF	NA	TRBD1	TRBV15	TRBJ2-2
TGTGCCAGCAGTGCGGACAGCGCAGTGGGCAATGAGCAGTTCTTC	CASSADSAVGNEQFF	NA	NA	TRBV6-5	TRBJ2-1
TGCGCCAGCAGCCAAACCCCGACAACGAACACAGATACGCAGTATTTT	CASSQTPTTNTDTQYF	NA	NA	TRBV4-1	TRBJ2-3
TGTGCCATCTCTGGGACAGGGCATGGCTACACCTTC	CAISGTGHGYTF	NA	TRBD1	TRBV10-3	TRBJ1-2
TGTGCCAGCAGGCCTAGGACAGGGGCCCAAGAGACCCAGTACTTC	CASRPRTGAQETQYF	once	TRBD1	TRBV6-1	TRBJ2-5
TGCGCCAGCAGCTTGGGACAGACGATGTACGAGCAGTACTTC	CASSLGQTMYEQYF	NA	NA	TRBV5-1	TRBJ2-7
TGTGCCAGCAGCCTTTCCGGGACAGCGTCCTACGAGCAGTACTTC	CASSLSGTASYEQYF	NA	TRBD1	TRBV5-4	TRBJ2-7
TGTGCCAGCAGCTCCCCGGTCAGGGCTCTCGGTGAAGCTTTCTTT	CASSSPVRALGEAFF	NA	NA	TRBV13	TRBJ1-1
TGTGCCACCAGCAACCCCCGGGACAGGGGAACAGATACGCAGTATTTT	CATSNPRDRGTDTQYF	NA	TRBD1	TRBV15	TRBJ2-3
TGCGCCAGCAGCCCCGGCGGGGAGACCCAGTACTTC	CASSPGGETQYF	NA	NA	TRBV4-1	TRBJ2-5
TGTGCCAGCCGCGAACCGGGACAAAGCACAGATACGCAGTATTTT	CASREPGQSTDTQYF	NA	NA	TRBV10-3	TRBJ2-3
TGTGCCAGCAGCTCCCGGGGGGCCGGGACAGGGAACACTGAAGCTTTCTTT	CASSSRGAGTGNTEAFF	NA	TRBD1	TRBV9	TRBJ1-1
TGTGCCAGCAGCCCACTAGCGGGGCTCCCCCAAGAGACCCAGTACTTC	CASSPLAGLPQETQYF	NA	TRBD2	TRBV28	TRBJ2-5
TGTGCCAGCAGCCAACTAGCGGGGGGCACGGGCACAGATACGCAGTATTTT	CASSQLAGGTGTDTQYF	NA	TRBD2	TRBV7-9	TRBJ2-3
TGTGCCAGCAGCTTAGGGGGAGGGGTTGGATCACCCCTCCACTTT	CASSLGGGVGSPLHF	NA	NA	TRBV7-8	TRBJ1-6
TGTGCCAGCAGCCCCACATTCGGGGAGAACACTGAAGCTTTCTTT	CASSPTFGENTEAFF	NA	NA	TRBV7-9	TRBJ1-1
TGTGCCAGTTCCCCCGGGAACTATGGCTACACCTTC	CASSPGNYGYTF	NA	NA	TRBV19	TRBJ1-2
TGTGCCAGCAGCGACTTCCGAGCCTACGAGCAGTACTTC	CASSDFRAYEQYF	NA	NA	TRBV5-4	TRBJ2-7
TGCGCCAGCAGCCAAGATAAAGTACCAAGGGGACATCCTTACAATGAGCAGTTCTTC	CASSQDKVPRGHPYNEQFF	NA	NA	TRBV4-1	TRBJ2-1
TGTGCCAGCAGCTTAGGGGCGAGAGAGTTTGACGAGCAGTACTTC	CASSLGAREFDEQYF	NA	NA	TRBV11-3	TRBJ2-7
TGTGCCAGCAGTTTATCAGCACTACAGGGTCTCGGGCACGAGCAGTACTTC	CASSLSALQGLGHEQYF	NA	NA	TRBV28	TRBJ2-7
TGTGCCAGCAGACTACAGGGGATGGCTGAAGCTTTCTTT	CASRLQGMAEAFF	NA	TRBD1	TRBV7-9	TRBJ1-1
TGTGCCAGCAGCCAAGAGATGTCGGGGGGGGGCACTGAAGCTTTCTTT	CASSQEMSGGGTEAFF	NA	NA	TRBV4-2	TRBJ1-1
TGTGCCAGCAGCGTTAGCGGTGACAATGGGGGAAAACTGTTTTTT	CASSVSGDNGGKLFF	NA	NA	TRBV11-2	TRBJ1-4
TGTGCCAGCAGTTTTCCCGGGTCATACGAGCAGTACTTC	CASSFPGSYEQYF	NA	NA	TRBV27	TRBJ2-7